This T cell receptor beta chain was obtained from a study of shared clonotypes between healthy human individuals. Trimming cost V 0 bases and J 2 bases, with 12 bases left between them. This CDR3 contains 16 residues. Germline CDR1 LNHNV, CDR2 YYDKDF (reference sequence). Generated by immunoSEQ multiplex PCR, the TCRdb table keeps only in-frame clones and is missing some. Seen here are under 600,000 clones, roughly 79% observed once, and the top ten hold about an eighth. Study conclusions and caveats: There were few donors, and this limited the genetic and exposure-history diversity represented.

With regard to this clone: Antigen specificity is unknown.

Sequencing input: PBMCs. The chain joins TRBV15 to TRBJ2-3; D not certain. The TCR comes from a woman aged 35 to 49 in good health. Some clones in this sample may be carry-over from other donors' samples. Here the CDR3 reads CATSRDSLGTTDTQYF. CDR3 nucleotides: TGTGCCACCAGCAGAGATAGCCTAGGTACCACAGATACGCAGTATTTT.